The rows below give T cell receptor beta chains drawn from one sample of a study of metastatic and nonmetastatic thyroid tumors. With MiXCR, TCRdb called clones anew from the PCR reads. The data show some 20,000 clones, with approximately 17% seen just once and approximately 17% held by the top ten. Sample: blood. These TCRs come from a male donor with papillary thyroid cancer or a benign thyroid nodule (not recorded which). Some clones in this sample may be carry-over from other donors' samples. Each CDR3 is given with its conserved first and last residue. A D gene is named only where the DNA matches it firmly. Part of the rows lack a size; the others show once, few, many or a class for expanded clones.

CDR3nt,CDR3aa,abundance,v_gene,d_gene,j_gene
TGCAGTGCTAGACGTAGGGCTAGCGGGAGTAGCAGCACAGATACGCAGTATTTT,CSARRRASGSSSTDTQYF,many,TRBV20-1,TRBD2,TRBJ2-3
TGTGCCAGCAGTGAACTTTCGGGCCCTAACTATGGTTACACCTTC,CASSELSGPNYGYTF,many,TRBV6-1,.,TRBJ1-2
TGTGCCAGCAGCCAGTCCGGGACTAGCGGTTTTTATGAGCAGTTCTTC,CASSQSGTSGFYEQFF,many,TRBV14,TRBD2,TRBJ2-1
TGTGCCAGCAGTCAGGGGGGGGAAAACATTCAGTACTTC,CASSQGGENIQYF,medium-sized,TRBV6-1,.,TRBJ2-4
TGTGCCAGCAGCTTAACAGTCTCTGGGGCAACCGTCCGGACTTTC,CASSLTVSGATVRTF,once,TRBV7-3,.,TRBJ2-6
TGTGCCAGCAGTGAAGAGGGGGGCAATCAGCCCCAGCATTTT,CASSEEGGNQPQHF,.,TRBV6-4,.,TRBJ1-5
TGCGCCAGCAGCTTGGAAAATCCGGGACAGGGGGCCGAGCAGTACTTC,CASSLENPGQGAEQYF,.,TRBV5-1,TRBD1,TRBJ2-7
TGCAGCGTTGAAGATCCAGGGACCTTTGGCACTGGAGCTTTCTTT,CSVEDPGTFGTGAFF,.,TRBV29-1,.,TRBJ1-1
TGTGCCAGCAGTTTAGGCGGGGATGAAAAACTGTTTTTT,CASSLGGDEKLFF,many,TRBV12-3/TRBV12-4,.,TRBJ1-4
TGTGCCAGCAGTCCTAGGGGGGGGGAGTGCGGCAATCAGCCCCAGCATTTT,CASSPRGGECGNQPQHF,.,TRBV27,.,TRBJ1-5
TGTGCCAGCAGTTTTGTTGGACTAGTGGGAGAGACCCAGTACTTC,CASSFVGLVGETQYF,many,TRBV27,TRBD2,TRBJ2-5
TGTGCCAGCTATTCGCGAGACAGGGGTGAAAAACTGTTTTTT,CASYSRDRGEKLFF,many,TRBV6-1,TRBD1,TRBJ1-4
TGTGCCAGCAGCCAACGGACAGGTTGGGGTAGCACAGATACGCAGTATTTT,CASSQRTGWGSTDTQYF,many,TRBV7-9,TRBD1,TRBJ2-3
TGTGCCAGCAGTTCGTGGACCGGGGACTATGGCTACACCTTC,CASSSWTGDYGYTF,many,TRBV28,.,TRBJ1-2
TGTGCCACCAGTGCGGGAGGGCCGGCCACGCAGTATTTT,CATSAGGPATQYF,many,TRBV24-1,TRBD2,TRBJ2-3
TGCAGTGCTCCTCAGAGGGAGCTGGACGAGCAGTACTTC,CSAPQRELDEQYF,.,TRBV20-1,.,TRBJ2-7
TGTGCCAGCAGTAAAGGACTAGCGGGAGGATTCGAGACCCAGTACTTC,CASSKGLAGGFETQYF,many,TRBV6-2/TRBV6-3,TRBD2,TRBJ2-5
TGCGCCAGCAGCCAAGACTTGAGAAAACTGTTTTTT,CASSQDLRKLFF,medium-sized,TRBV4-3,.,TRBJ1-4
TGTGCCACCAGTGATTTGAAGCGGCAGGGGGCAGGTGAGCAGTTCTTC,CATSDLKRQGAGEQFF,many,TRBV24-1,TRBD1,TRBJ2-1
TGTGCCAGCAGCCAAGATTCGAGGGGTAATCAGCCCCAGCATTTT,CASSQDSRGNQPQHF,.,TRBV4-2,.,TRBJ1-5
TGTGCCAGTAGTATCGCGGACAGGGGGTCTAGCACAGATACGCAGTATTTT,CASSIADRGSSTDTQYF,once,TRBV19,TRBD1,TRBJ2-3
TGTGCCAGCAGCTTACCGAACGCGAGAGGGCTAGCGGACTCGGGCGATGAGCAGTTCTTC,CASSLPNARGLADSGDEQFF,many,TRBV7-9,TRBD2,TRBJ2-1
TGTGCCAGCAGCCAAATCCCCTTTAGAGACAGTTACACTGAAGCTTTCTTT,CASSQIPFRDSYTEAFF,many,TRBV3-1,.,TRBJ1-1
TGTGCCAGCAGCTTTTTATCCGAGGGGAAGAAGGACTATGGCTACACCTTC,CASSFLSEGKKDYGYTF,many,TRBV13,.,TRBJ1-2